Listed below are T cell receptor beta chains from one sample, sequenced in a study of T-cell reconstitution after alpha-beta-depleted transplantation in children. TCRdb itself ran the PCR reads through MiXCR, one entry per CDR3 protein. The table records hundreds of thousands of distinct CDR3 sequences, approximately 15% of them present only once. The sequenced sample was PBMCs from the stem cell graft donor, obtained from the stem cell graft. These receptor sequences come from a human donor who donated a stem cell graft to a child with acute myeloid leukemia. Both conserved end residues are trimmed from each CDR3.

J | V | CDR3
TRBJ2-2 | TRBV29-1 | SVDRGPPNTGELF
TRBJ2-1 | TRBV24-1 | ATSDPGGQIYDEQF
TRBJ2-5 | TRBV20-1 | SATSGAPYQETQY
TRBJ2-3 | TRBV4-2 | ASSPAGTSGGANTQY
TRBJ2-7 | TRBV6-5 | ASSYSSAGTYEQY
TRBJ2-1 | TRBV7-8 | ASSESNSGGYNEQF
TRBJ2-2 | TRBV5-1 | ASSERDRVNTGELF
TRBJ2-7 | TRBV12-3/TRBV12-4 | ASSLGLTYEQY
TRBJ1-6 | TRBV7-9 | ASSLDVRNSPLH
TRBJ2-5 | TRBV5-1 | ASSSQVGETQY
TRBJ2-7 | TRBV9 | ASSGESRDSFSYEQY
TRBJ2-5 | TRBV11-2 | ASSLDGAGGRETQY
TRBJ1-2 | TRBV7-2 | ASRSVTGFRGGYT
TRBJ1-3 | TRBV10-3 | ATSDSGNTIY
TRBJ2-7 | TRBV18 | ASSPLAQDYEQY
TRBJ1-1 | TRBV6-2/TRBV6-3 | ASYPGHVNTEAF
TRBJ1-6 | TRBV20-1 | SAKRPNNSPLH
TRBJ2-1 | TRBV4-1 | ASSQDMGMSYNEQF
TRBJ2-1 | TRBV20-1 | SGGGGAGNEQF
TRBJ1-1 | TRBV7-2 | ASNKPTGGWTEAF
TRBJ1-4 | TRBV20-1 | SARDLGNEKLF
TRBJ2-7 | TRBV20-1 | SARSPTGVSYEQY
TRBJ2-1 | TRBV5-1 | ASSLLGLAVSYNEQF
TRBJ1-3 | TRBV6-5 | ASSYSGTGEGNTIY
TRBJ1-2 | TRBV27 | ASRGQGINGYT
TRBJ1-3 | TRBV6-5 | ASSSRTLGDTIY
TRBJ1-3 | TRBV20-1 | SATNKKTGNTIY
TRBJ2-1 | TRBV7-3 | ASSHRVTSAYNEQF
TRBJ1-1 | TRBV29-1 | STDRENTEAF
TRBJ1-4 | TRBV20-1 | SLSYLF
TRBJ1-1 | TRBV10-1 | ASSATGANTEAF
TRBJ2-3 | TRBV20-1 | SAPPVTSSDTQY
TRBJ2-1 | TRBV20-1 | SARPPGVGRIQSSYNEQF
TRBJ1-3 | TRBV5-1 | ASSLIGPTGDRLVSSGNTIY
TRBJ2-2 | TRBV5-1 | ASSGTGELF
TRBJ2-3 | TRBV20-1 | SARVQGTDTQY
TRBJ2-1 | TRBV19 | ASSIYSPGYEQF
TRBJ2-5 | TRBV28 | ASSLPGQTQETQY
TRBJ1-2 | TRBV7-9 | GVTDGYGYT
TRBJ2-7 | TRBV7-2 | ASSFTGYGSYGQY
TRBJ1-1 | TRBV9 | ASSGYKINTEAF
TRBJ1-1 | TRBV20-1 | SAREGGERAF